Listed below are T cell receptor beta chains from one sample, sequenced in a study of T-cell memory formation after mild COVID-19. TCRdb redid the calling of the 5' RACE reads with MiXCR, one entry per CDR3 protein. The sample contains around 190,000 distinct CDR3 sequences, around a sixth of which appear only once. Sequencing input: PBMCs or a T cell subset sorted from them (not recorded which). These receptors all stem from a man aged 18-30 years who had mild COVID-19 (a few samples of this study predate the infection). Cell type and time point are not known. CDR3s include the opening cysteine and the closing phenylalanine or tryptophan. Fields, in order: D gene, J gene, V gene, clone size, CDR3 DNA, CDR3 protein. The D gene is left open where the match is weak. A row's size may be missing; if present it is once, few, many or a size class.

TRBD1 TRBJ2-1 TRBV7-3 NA TGTGCCAGCAGCCCCGACCCGACAGGGAAGCAGTTCTTC CASSPDPTGKQFF
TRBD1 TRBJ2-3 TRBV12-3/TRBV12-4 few TGTGCCAGCAGTTCCGGACAGGGGAAAGATACGCAGTATTTT CASSSGQGKDTQYF
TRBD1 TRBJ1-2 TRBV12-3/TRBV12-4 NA TGTGCCAGCAGTGGACAGGGCTGGGGGTATGGCTACACCTTC CASSGQGWGYGYTF
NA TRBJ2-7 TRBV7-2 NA TGTGCCAGCAGCTTCCAGAGGTTCTCCTACGAGCAGTACTTC CASSFQRFSYEQYF
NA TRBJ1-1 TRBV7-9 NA TGTGCCAGCAGCTTAACGGGTCCCACTGAAGCTTTCTTT CASSLTGPTEAFF
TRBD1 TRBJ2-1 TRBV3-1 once TGTGCCAGCAGCCAAGGACAGGGACCCTACAATGAGCAGTTCTTC CASSQGQGPYNEQFF
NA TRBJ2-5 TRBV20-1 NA TGCAGTGCCGCTTTCCGGGACTTCCCGGTGGGGGACCAGTACTTC CSAAFRDFPVGDQYF
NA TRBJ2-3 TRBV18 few TGTGCCAGCTCACCAAGTGCGAGGACAGTTAGCACAGATACGCAGTATTTT CASSPSARTVSTDTQYF
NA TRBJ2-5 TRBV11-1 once TGTGCCAGCAGCTTATGGCAGGGAGGGACCCAGTACTTC CASSLWQGGTQYF
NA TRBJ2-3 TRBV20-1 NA TGCAGTGGTACCTCCAAGGGGAGCACAGATACGCAGTATTTT CSGTSKGSTDTQYF
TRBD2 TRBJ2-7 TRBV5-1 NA TGCGCCAGCAGGAGGACTAGCGGGGCTCAGGAGCAGTACTTC CASRRTSGAQEQYF
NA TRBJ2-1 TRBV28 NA TGTGCCAGCAGGATCCTGACAGGTGGTGGGTACAATGAGCAGTTCTTC CASRILTGGGYNEQFF
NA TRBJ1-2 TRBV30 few TGTGCCTGGAGTCGGGGCGGCTATGGCTACACCTTC CAWSRGGYGYTF
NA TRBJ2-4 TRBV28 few TGTGCCAGCAGCGCCCTGGGGGTAGCCAAAAACATTCAGTACTTC CASSALGVAKNIQYF
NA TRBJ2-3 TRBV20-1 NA TGCAGTGCCGAAGGTTGGGATACGCAGTATTTT CSAEGWDTQYF
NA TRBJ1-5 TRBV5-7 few TGTGCCAGCACCCTCAGGGGACAAACCAATCAGCCCCAGCATTTT CASTLRGQTNQPQHF
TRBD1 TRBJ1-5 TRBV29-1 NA TGCAGCGCCTCAGGGGGCGGGAGTCAGCCCCAGCATTTT CSASGGGSQPQHF
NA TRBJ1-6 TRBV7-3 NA TGTGCCAGCAGCTTTACCTCCGACCCGTCTTCACCCCTCCACTTT CASSFTSDPSSPLHF
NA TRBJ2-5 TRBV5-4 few TGTGCCAGCAGCTCGCCGACCGAAGGAGAGACCCAGTACTTC CASSSPTEGETQYF
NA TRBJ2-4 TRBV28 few TGTGCCAGCAGTAAGGGGTCGGCCAAAAACATTCAGTACTTC CASSKGSAKNIQYF
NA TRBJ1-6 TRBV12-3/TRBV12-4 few TGTGCCAGCAGCATATTGGGGGTCCACAATTCACCCCTCCACTTT CASSILGVHNSPLHF
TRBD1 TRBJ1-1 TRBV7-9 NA TGTGCCAGCAGCTTCAGGGGGCAGGAGACTGAAGCTTTCTTT CASSFRGQETEAFF
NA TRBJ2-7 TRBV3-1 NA TGTGCCAGCAGCCAGATCGGTCAGGGGCCTAACGAGCAGTACTTC CASSQIGQGPNEQYF
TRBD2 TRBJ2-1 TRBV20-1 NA TGCAGTGCTCACCCTGATAGCGGGGGGGATTACAATGAGCAGTTCTTC CSAHPDSGGDYNEQFF
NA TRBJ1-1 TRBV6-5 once TGTGCCAGCAGTTACGACGGGAGCACTGAAGCTTTCTTT CASSYDGSTEAFF
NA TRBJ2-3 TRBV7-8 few TGTGCCAGCAGCTTTAATCACGGCACAGATACGCAGTATTTT CASSFNHGTDTQYF
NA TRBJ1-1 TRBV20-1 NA TGCAGTGCCGGCCCGACAGGGAACACTGAAGCTTTCTTT CSAGPTGNTEAFF
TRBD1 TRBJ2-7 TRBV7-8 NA TGTGCCAGCACCCCCGGGACAGTCTCCTACGAGCAGTACTTC CASTPGTVSYEQYF
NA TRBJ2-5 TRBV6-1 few TGTGCCAGCAGTGGGCTCTTCGCCCAGACCCAGTACTTC CASSGLFAQTQYF
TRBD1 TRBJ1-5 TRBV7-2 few TGTGCCAGCAGCCCGGGGACAGCCCCAGGGCAGCCCCAGCATTTT CASSPGTAPGQPQHF
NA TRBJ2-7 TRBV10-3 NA TGTGCCATCAGAACCTCTCAGGGGGGCTACGAGCAGTACTTC CAIRTSQGGYEQYF
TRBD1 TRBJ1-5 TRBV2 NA TGTGCCAGCAGTCAGGGACAGTTCAATCAGCCCCAGCATTTT CASSQGQFNQPQHF
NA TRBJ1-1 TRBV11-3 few TGTGCCAGCAGCACGGCGGGGAACACTGAAGCTTTCTTT CASSTAGNTEAFF
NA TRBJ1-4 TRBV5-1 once TGCGCCAGCAGGCCAGGGGCCGGCATGTCTAATGAAAAACTGTTTTTT CASRPGAGMSNEKLFF
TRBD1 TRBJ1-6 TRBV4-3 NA TGCGCCAGCAGCCAAGATTTACAGGGGGCGTATTCACCCCTCCACTTT CASSQDLQGAYSPLHF
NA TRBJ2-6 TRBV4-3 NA TGCGCCAGCAGCCAAGAGGCGCTAAAGGCCTCTGGGGCCAACGTCCTGACTTTC CASSQEALKASGANVLTF
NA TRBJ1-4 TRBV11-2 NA TGTGCCAGCAGGAGACAGATGAATGAAAAACTGTTTTTT CASRRQMNEKLFF
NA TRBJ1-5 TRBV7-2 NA TGTGCCAGCAGCTTAGGGCGGCGCAGGGGAGACAATCAGCCCCAGCATTTT CASSLGRRRGDNQPQHF
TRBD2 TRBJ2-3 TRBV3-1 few TGTGCCAGCAGCCAAGAAGGGAGGGGAGATACGCAGTATTTT CASSQEGRGDTQYF
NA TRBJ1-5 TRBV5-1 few TGCGCCAGCAGCTATAAGGGGAATCAGCCCCAGCATTTT CASSYKGNQPQHF
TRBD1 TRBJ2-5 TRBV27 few TGTGCCAGTTCCCAGGGGGTGTACCAAGAGACCCAGTACTTC CASSQGVYQETQYF
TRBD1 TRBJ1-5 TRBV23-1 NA TGCGCCAGCAGCCTCGGACAGGGGGGGGTATGGTCCCAGCATTTT CASSLGQGGVWSQHF
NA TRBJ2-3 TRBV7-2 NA TGTGCCAGCAGCTTGGGGTTTTCAGATACGCAGTATTTT CASSLGFSDTQYF
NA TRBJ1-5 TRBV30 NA TGTGCCTGGAGGGGACGGGGTGAAGGGATTCAGCCCCAGCATTTT CAWRGRGEGIQPQHF
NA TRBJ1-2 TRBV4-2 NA TGTGCCAGCAGCCCCGACCGGGCTTTTTACACCTTC CASSPDRAFYTF
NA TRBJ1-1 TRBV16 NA TGTGCCAGCAGCCGCCCTACAGGAGGGGAAGCTTTCTTT CASSRPTGGEAFF
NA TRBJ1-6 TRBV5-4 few TGTGCCAGCAGCTTGGAATCTCTTAATTCACCCCTCCACTTT CASSLESLNSPLHF